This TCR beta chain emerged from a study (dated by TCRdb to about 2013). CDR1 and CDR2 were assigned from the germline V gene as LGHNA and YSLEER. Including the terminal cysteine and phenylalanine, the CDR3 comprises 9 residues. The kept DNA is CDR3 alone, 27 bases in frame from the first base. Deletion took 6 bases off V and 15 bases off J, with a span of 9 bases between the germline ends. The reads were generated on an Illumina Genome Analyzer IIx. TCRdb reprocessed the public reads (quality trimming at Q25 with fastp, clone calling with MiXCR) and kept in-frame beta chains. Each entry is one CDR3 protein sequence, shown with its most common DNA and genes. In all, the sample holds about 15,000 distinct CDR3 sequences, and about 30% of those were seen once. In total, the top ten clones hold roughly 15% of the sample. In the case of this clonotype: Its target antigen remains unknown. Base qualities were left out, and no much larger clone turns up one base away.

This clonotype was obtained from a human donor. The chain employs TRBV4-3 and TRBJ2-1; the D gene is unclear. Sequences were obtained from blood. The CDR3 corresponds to CASRRQRFF. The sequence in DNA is TGCGCCAGCAGGCGGCAAAGGTTCTTC.